The rows below give T cell receptor beta chains drawn from one sample of a study of blood T cell repertoires in COVID-19. Sequencing was performed with immunoSEQ multiplex PCR; in TCRdb, only in-frame clones are kept and a portion is missing. The data hold about 340,000 clones, with 75% to 90% observed a single time. The sequenced sample was peripheral blood. These receptor sequences come from a woman aged 55-69 years with COVID-19, enrolled during active disease. The CDR3 runs from the conserved cysteine through the conserved F or W. The D gene is left open where the match is weak. The size field is filled for only some rows; it gives once, few, many or a size class.

clone_size,d_call,v_call,j_call,cdr3_aa,cdr3_nt
NA,TRBD1,TRBV5-6,TRBJ1-4,CASSLANRGVFF,TGTGCCAGCAGCTTGGCGAACAGGGGGGTGTTTTTT
NA,NA,TRBV4-3,TRBJ2-4,CASSPDYREIQYF,TGCGCCAGCAGCCCCGATTACAGGGAGATTCAGTACTTC
NA,TRBD2,TRBV19,TRBJ2-2,CASTTRTSGGAGANTGELFF,TGTGCCAGTACCACCCGGACTAGCGGGGGAGCCGGAGCGAACACCGGGGAGCTGTTTTTT
NA,NA,TRBV7-3,TRBJ2-1,CASSLGSLPYNEQFF,TGTGCCAGCAGCTTAGGCTCCCTCCCCTACAATGAGCAGTTCTTC
NA,NA,TRBV2,TRBJ2-7,CASSTDWSGEQYF,TGTGCCAGCAGCACTGACTGGTCGGGCGAGCAGTACTTC
once,TRBD1,TRBV5-1,TRBJ2-4,CASSTSTGVNIQYF,TGCGCCAGCAGCACCTCGACAGGGGTGAACATTCAGTACTTC
NA,TRBD2,TRBV5-1,TRBJ2-5,CASKLAGQETQYF,TGCGCCAGCAAACTAGCGGGCCAAGAGACCCAGTACTTC
NA,NA,TRBV9,TRBJ2-3,CASSVAGRAEGPDTQYF,TGTGCCAGCAGCGTAGCCGGCAGGGCGGAGGGGCCAGATACGCAGTATTTT
NA,NA,TRBV5-1,TRBJ2-2,CASSNVQGTGELFF,TGCGCCAGCAGCAATGTACAGGGTACCGGGGAGCTGTTTTTT
once,TRBD2,TRBV18,TRBJ2-5,CASSHGRGQETQYF,TGTGCCAGCTCACACGGGAGGGGTCAAGAGACCCAGTACTTC
NA,NA,TRBV5-1,TRBJ1-3,CASSSTVTGNTIYF,TGCGCCAGCAGCTCCACAGTTACTGGAAACACCATATATTTT
NA,TRBD2,TRBV5-1,TRBJ2-5,CASKGLAARETQYF,TGCGCCAGCAAAGGACTAGCAGCCCGAGAGACCCAGTACTTC
NA,TRBD1,TRBV7-2,TRBJ1-6,CASSKAPYTNRGNSPLHF,TGTGCCAGCAGCAAGGCCCCGTACACCAACAGGGGCAATTCACCCCTCCACTTT
NA,TRBD1,TRBV7-3,TRBJ1-3,CASSLTGDNTIYF,TGTGCCAGCAGCCTTACAGGGGATAACACCATATATTTT
NA,NA,TRBV19,TRBJ2-7,CASSIGVGSYEQYF,TGTGCCAGTAGTATCGGGGTTGGCTCCTACGAGCAGTACTTC
NA,NA,TRBV7-9,TRBJ1-1,CASSLAVGATEAFF,TGTGCCAGCAGCTTAGCGGTTGGGGCCACTGAAGCTTTCTTT
NA,TRBD2,TRBV18,TRBJ2-3,CASPHSGRPDTQYF,TGTGCCAGCCCTCACAGCGGGAGGCCAGATACGCAGTATTTT
NA,TRBD1,TRBV30,TRBJ1-1,CAWSKSGGANTEAFF,TGTGCCTGGAGTAAGTCAGGGGGCGCGAACACTGAAGCTTTCTTT
NA,NA,TRBV5-4,TRBJ2-3,CASSLGTASTDTQYF,TGTGCCAGCAGCTTGGGAACAGCCAGCACAGATACGCAGTATTTT
NA,NA,TRBV6-6,TRBJ1-2,CASPPQGARNYGYTF,TGTGCCAGCCCTCCCCAAGGAGCAAGAAACTATGGCTACACCTTC
NA,NA,TRBV19,TRBJ1-2,CASGRNYGYTF,TGTGCCAGTGGCAGGAACTATGGCTACACCTTC
NA,TRBD1,TRBV6-5,TRBJ2-7,CASRTGTDHEQYF,TGTGCCAGCAGAACCGGGACAGATCACGAGCAGTACTTC
NA,NA,TRBV9,TRBJ1-2,CASSAVLDYGYTF,TGTGCCAGCAGTGCTGTACTGGACTATGGCTACACCTTC
NA,NA,TRBV15,TRBJ1-2,CATSSIGSGQTYGYTF,TGTGCCACCAGCAGCATTGGGTCAGGACAGACCTATGGCTACACCTTC
few,NA,TRBV19,TRBJ1-1,CASSLEGGQTEAFF,TGTGCCAGTAGTCTCGAGGGGGGGCAAACTGAAGCTTTCTTT
NA,NA,TRBV5-1,TRBJ2-5,CASSSQETQYF,TGCGCCAGCAGCTCGCAAGAGACCCAGTACTTC
NA,NA,TRBV24-1,TRBJ2-5,CATSDGTPYQETQYF,TGTGCCACCAGTGATGGGACTCCGTACCAAGAGACCCAGTACTTC
NA,TRBD1,TRBV18,TRBJ2-1,CASSDTTGGNEQFF,TGTGCCAGCTCAGACACGACAGGGGGCAATGAGCAGTTCTTC
NA,TRBD2,TRBV5-1,TRBJ2-2,CASNNGGSTGELFF,TGCGCCAGCAACAACGGGGGGTCCACCGGGGAGCTGTTTTTT
NA,NA,TRBV18,TRBJ1-2,CASSPQDSGGGDGYTF,TGTGCCAGCTCACCACAGGACTCGGGAGGAGGAGATGGCTACACCTTC
NA,NA,TRBV5-1,TRBJ2-3,CASSLEQGGNTQYF,TGCGCCAGCAGCTTGGAACAGGGTGGGAATACGCAGTATTTT
NA,NA,TRBV18,TRBJ2-2,CASSREGDTNTGELFF,TGTGCCAGCTCACGAGAAGGGGATACGAACACCGGGGAGCTGTTTTTT
NA,NA,TRBV4-3,TRBJ2-3,CASSQEGRNTQYF,TGCGCCAGCAGCCAGGAGGGGCGAAATACGCAGTATTTT
NA,NA,TRBV5-1,TRBJ2-1,CASSLLDSSDEQFF,TGCGCCAGCAGCTTATTGGACTCAAGCGATGAGCAGTTCTTC
NA,NA,TRBV13,TRBJ2-2,CASSTSGRLGMPTLELFF,TGTGCCAGCAGCACATCAGGGAGGCTCGGGATGCCCACCTTAGAGCTGTTTTTT
NA,NA,TRBV19,TRBJ1-1,CASSRGGGGAEAFF,TGTGCCAGTAGCAGAGGGGGAGGGGGAGCTGAAGCTTTCTTT
NA,NA,TRBV11-3,TRBJ2-3,CASSLGNTGFPDTQYF,TGTGCCAGCAGCTTGGGGAATACAGGGTTCCCAGATACGCAGTATTTT
few,NA,TRBV2,TRBJ1-4,CASSKGGQLNEKLFF,TGTGCCAGCAGTAAAGGGGGGCAGTTGAATGAAAAACTGTTTTTT
NA,NA,TRBV9,TRBJ1-6,CASSVESYNSPLHF,TGTGCCAGCAGCGTTGAGTCATATAATTCACCCCTCCACTTT
NA,TRBD1,TRBV9,TRBJ2-2,CASSVGATGVITGELFF,TGTGCCAGCAGCGTAGGAGCCACAGGGGTCATCACCGGGGAGCTGTTTTTT
once,TRBD1,TRBV29-1,TRBJ1-2,CSVEVTGIIFLGYTF,TGCAGCGTTGAAGTGACAGGGATCATCTTTTTAGGCTACACCTTC
NA,NA,TRBV5-5,TRBJ2-7,CASSIDIRHYEQYF,TGTGCCAGCAGCATAGACATCCGACACTACGAGCAGTACTTC
NA,NA,TRBV7-6,TRBJ1-1,CASSRTVNTEAFF,TGTGCCAGCAGCAGGACAGTGAACACTGAAGCTTTCTTT
NA,NA,TRBV15,TRBJ1-2,CATSSNPTNYGYTF,TGTGCCACCAGCAGTAATCCTACCAACTATGGCTACACCTTC
NA,NA,TRBV5-1,TRBJ2-7,CASSLAQGYEQYF,TGCGCCAGCAGCTTGGCCCAGGGATACGAGCAGTACTTC
few,TRBD1,TRBV30,TRBJ2-7,CAWSGGTGDYEQYF,TGTGCCTGGAGTGGTGGGACAGGGGACTACGAGCAGTACTTC
NA,NA,TRBV4-2,TRBJ2-7,CASSQDTGYYEQYF,TGTGCCAGCAGCCAAGACACAGGGTACTACGAGCAGTACTTC
NA,NA,TRBV9,TRBJ1-2,CASSVGFRAVSISNYGYTF,TGTGCCAGCAGCGTAGGATTCAGGGCCGTCTCGATATCTAACTATGGCTACACCTTC
NA,NA,TRBV7-6,TRBJ2-2,CASFPRAANTGELFF,TGTGCCAGCTTTCCCAGGGCAGCCAACACCGGGGAGCTGTTTTTT
NA,TRBD1,TRBV23-1,TRBJ1-5,CASSQSGDRGRDQPQHF,TGCGCCAGCAGTCAATCGGGGGACAGGGGCAGGGATCAGCCCCAGCATTTT
NA,TRBD2,TRBV2,TRBJ2-5,CASGAGGEETQYF,TGTGCCAGCGGAGCGGGGGGAGAAGAGACCCAGTACTTC
NA,NA,TRBV6-5,TRBJ2-2,CASSWLRGANTGELFF,TGTGCCAGCAGTTGGCTTCGGGGAGCGAACACCGGGGAGCTGTTTTTT
NA,TRBD1,TRBV18,TRBJ2-7,CASSYGTGGLEQYF,TGTGCCAGCTCCTACGGGACAGGGGGTCTCGAGCAGTACTTC
once,TRBD1,TRBV19,TRBJ1-6,CASSAMTGVGSPLHF,TGTGCCAGTAGTGCCATGACAGGGGTTGGTTCACCCCTCCACTTT
NA,NA,TRBV3-1/TRBV3-2,TRBJ2-1,CASSQGAIEQFF,TGTGCCAGCAGCCAAGGGGCCATTGAGCAGTTCTTC
NA,NA,TRBV5-1,TRBJ2-2,CASSLEYGAGELFF,TGCGCCAGCAGCTTGGAATACGGGGCCGGGGAGCTGTTTTTT
NA,TRBD1,TRBV18,TRBJ1-1,CASSPQGAPNTEAFF,TGTGCCAGCTCACCGCAGGGGGCCCCGAACACTGAAGCTTTCTTT